The entry that follows covers one T cell receptor beta chain sequence. Its antigen is currently unknown. V lost 4 bases and J lost 0, with 16 bases in between. The CDR3 contains 18 residues. Germline V gene sequence: CDR1 LNHNV, CDR2 YYDKDF (reference sequence). Via MiXCR, TCRdb re-called the reads, giving one row per CDR3 protein. Counted here are about 680,000 distinct CDR3 sequences, 20% to 25% occurring once; the ten biggest clones make up under 8.5%. The sample originates from a study of T cell repertoires in cytomegalovirus infection. Study summary: Indications of both CMV infection and matching HLA type were provided by public TCR beta signatures.

General study points: Cumulative frequency (of public TCR beta family members) identified carriers of CMV plus the relevant HLA.

This sequence was found in a human donor in good health (CMV status not recorded). Some clones in this sample may be carry-over from other donors' samples. V gene TRBV15 combines with J gene TRBJ2-6; D might be TRBD1 (5 bases). Sequenced input: CD8+ T cells from PBMCs. The CDR3 loop reads CATSIDRSSYSGANVLTF. Written as DNA, the CDR3 is TGTGCCACCAGCATCGACAGATCAAGTTACTCTGGGGCCAACGTCCTGACTTTC.